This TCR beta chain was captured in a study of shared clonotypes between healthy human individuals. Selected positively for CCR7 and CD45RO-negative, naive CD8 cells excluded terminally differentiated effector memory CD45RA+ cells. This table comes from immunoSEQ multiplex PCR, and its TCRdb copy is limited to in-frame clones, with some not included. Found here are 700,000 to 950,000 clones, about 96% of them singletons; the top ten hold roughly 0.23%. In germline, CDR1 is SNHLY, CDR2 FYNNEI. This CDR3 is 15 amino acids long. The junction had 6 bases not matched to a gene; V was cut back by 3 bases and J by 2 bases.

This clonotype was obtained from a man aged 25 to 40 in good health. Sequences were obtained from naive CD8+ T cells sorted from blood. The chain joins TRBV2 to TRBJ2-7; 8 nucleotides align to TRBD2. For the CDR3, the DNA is TGTGCCAGCAGTGAGAGCGGGAGATTCGCCTACGAGCAGTACTTC. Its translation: CASSESGRFAYEQYF. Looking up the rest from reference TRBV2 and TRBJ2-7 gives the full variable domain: EPEVTQTPSHQVTQMGQEVILRCVPISNHLYFYWYRQILGQKVEFLVSFYNNEISEKSEIFDDQFSVERPDGSNFTLKIRSTKLEDSAMYFCASSESGRFAYEQYFGPGTRLTVT.